The sample holds a few counts of the clone carrying this T cell receptor beta chain. Its antigen is unidentified. Using its own MiXCR run on the reads, TCRdb lists one record per CDR3 protein. This table has some 900,000 distinct CDR3 sequences, about 31% appearing once. The data were taken from a study of T cell repertoires in cytomegalovirus infection. Across the study: Recently identified HLA-C-restricted CMV epitopes were among the peptides used. CMV infection plus the matching HLA type was flagged by public TCR beta signatures. Broader study findings: Totalled public TCR beta family frequency picked out people who carried CMV plus the relevant HLA. HLA-C-restricted TCR beta clonotypes specific for CMV led the ex vivo response.

V dropped 2 bases and J dropped 4 bases, with 11 bases sitting between them. This CDR3 spans 15 amino acids. Germline CDR1 reads LGHNA; CDR2 reads YSLEER. The J gene is TRBJ2-2, the V gene TRBV4-3, with D possibly TRBD1 on 6 matching bases. Sequenced material: cultured CD8+ T cells from PBMCs, taken from culture after CMV antigen stimulation. The sequence was collected from a human donor in good health (CMV status not recorded). Some clones in this sample may be carry-over from other donors' samples. The CDR3 protein is CASSQRAGVTGELFF. The CDR3 coding sequence is TGCGCCAGCAGCCAACGAGCAGGGGTCACCGGGGAGCTGTTTTTT.